This entry features one T cell receptor (beta chain) sequence. A read error may be the cause here, since a much bigger clone is one base away. Other DNA sequences within the sample encode an identical CDR3. Time point here: 2014-2015 season, 7 days after vaccination. Per time point, roughly 40-110 mL of blood was sampled. The data were obtained in a study of follicular helper T cells after annual influenza vaccination. Whole-study context: Sampling occurred days 0, 7 and 28 after each influenza vaccination. Some donors were sampled over the 2013-2014, 2014-2015 and 2015-2016 vaccinations.

The repertoire was sequenced with immunoSEQ multiplex PCR; TCRdb's copy has only in-frame clones and lacks some. The sample has over 6,500 clones, roughly 80% seen once. Germline values: CDR1 MNHEY, CDR2 SVGAGI. This CDR3 is 13 amino acids long. V was pared by 6 bases and J by 0 bases, with 9 bases between. The V gene is TRBV6-5, the J gene TRBJ2-7, with D possibly matching TRBD1 (6 bases). Sequenced material: CXCR5+ CD38- circulating T follicular helper cells from blood, taken 7 days after influenza vaccination. Indicated subset: circulating Tfh, non-naive CD4+CXCR5+PD-1+ (ICOS+CD38+ or ICOS-CD38-). This receptor was taken from an adult who received the influenza vaccine. The CDR3 loop is CASRHRDSYEQYF. The CDR3 DNA reads TGTGCCAGCAGGCACAGGGACTCCTACGAGCAGTACTTC.